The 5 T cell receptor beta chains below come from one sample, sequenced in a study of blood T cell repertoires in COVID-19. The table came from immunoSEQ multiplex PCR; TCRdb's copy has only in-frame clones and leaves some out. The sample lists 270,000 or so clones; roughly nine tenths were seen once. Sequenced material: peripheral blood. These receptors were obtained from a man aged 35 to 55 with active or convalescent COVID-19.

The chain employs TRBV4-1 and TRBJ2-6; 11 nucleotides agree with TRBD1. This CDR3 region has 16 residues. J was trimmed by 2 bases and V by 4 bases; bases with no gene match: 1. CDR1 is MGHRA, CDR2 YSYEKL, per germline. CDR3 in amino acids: CASSRTGGAGANVLTF. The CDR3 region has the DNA TGCGCCAGCAGCCGGACAGGGGGCGCTGGGGCCAACGTCCTGACTTTC.

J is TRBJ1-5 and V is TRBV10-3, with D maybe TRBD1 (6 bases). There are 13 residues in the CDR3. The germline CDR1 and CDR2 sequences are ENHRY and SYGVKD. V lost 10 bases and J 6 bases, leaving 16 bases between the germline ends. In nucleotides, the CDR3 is TGTGCCACCACCTCGGGGGGCGTTCAGCCCCAGCATTTT. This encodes CATTSGGVQPQHF.

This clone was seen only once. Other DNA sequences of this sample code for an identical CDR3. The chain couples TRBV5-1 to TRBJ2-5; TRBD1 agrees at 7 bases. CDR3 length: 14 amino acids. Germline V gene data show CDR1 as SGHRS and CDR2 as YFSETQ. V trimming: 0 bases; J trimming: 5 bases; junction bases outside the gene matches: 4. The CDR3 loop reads CASSLEGRGETQYF. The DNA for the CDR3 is TGCGCCAGCAGCTTGGAAGGCAGGGGGGAGACCCAGTACTTC.

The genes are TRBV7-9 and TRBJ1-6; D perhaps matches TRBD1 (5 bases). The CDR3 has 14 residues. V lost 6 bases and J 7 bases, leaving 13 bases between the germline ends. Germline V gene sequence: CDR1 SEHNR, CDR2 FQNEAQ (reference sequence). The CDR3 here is CASREQGSNSPLHF. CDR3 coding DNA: TGTGCCAGCAGGGAGCAGGGTTCCAATTCACCCCTCCACTTT.

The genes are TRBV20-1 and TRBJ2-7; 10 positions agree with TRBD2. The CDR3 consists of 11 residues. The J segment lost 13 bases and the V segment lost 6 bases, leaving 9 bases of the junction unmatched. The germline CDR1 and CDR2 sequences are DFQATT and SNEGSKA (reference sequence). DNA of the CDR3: TGCAGTGCCAAAACAACTAGCGGGATATACTTC. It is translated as CSAKTTSGIYF.